This T cell receptor (beta chain) was retrieved from a study of cytomegalovirus exposure and HLA in healthy donors (dated by TCRdb to 2016 to 2017). In terms of the full investigation: An earlier analysis of several hundred of the donors reported about 290 Gb of sequence data and around 110 million unique TCR beta sequences from roughly 180 million T cells. An early release covering roughly 600 HLA-typed donors comprised approximately 300 gigabases of sequencing data and 85 million or so unique TCR sequences. The number of donors typed differed by locus, with roughly 629-640 for A, B, C, DRB1 and DQB1, over 500 for DQA1, 606 for DPA1, and around 430 for DPB1. HLA typing covered class I and class II loci at four-digit resolution. The study used immunosequencing to profile the T cell repertoires of more than 650 subjects and linked those repertoires to cytomegalovirus serostatus. Donor age, sex, ethnicity and CMV serostatus were collected together with the repertoire data. Roughly 5 DR-DQ haplotypes were handled as single units for association and clustering because linkage in the cohort was strong. A later analysis re-analyzed previously published TCR beta repertoires from 550 to 700 donors and added high-resolution HLA genotyping to study TCR occurrence patterns. Besides the first cohort of around 700 subjects, a separate validation cohort made up of some 110 different subjects was used. In the later analysis, no new phenotypic data were used to find candidate immune exposures; instead, reliance was placed on TCR beta sequences and their occurrence across donors. A later genetic analysis took genome-wide SNP genotypes for about 55% of the roughly 700 donors and used that subset as a discovery cohort. The study aimed to test whether signatures of past pathogen exposure could be identified by cataloging public T cell receptors. Every repertoire in the discovery cohort had been generated on one and the same sequencing platform. To predict cytomegalovirus infection status, the study brought together high-throughput TCR immunosequencing, statistical association of individual TCRs with disease status, and machine learning. Among the roughly 390 genotyped donors, around 81% belonged to the genetic ancestry cluster associated with self-reported Caucasian donors. Among some 400 genotyped donors of the cohort, an average of about 240,000 unique TCR beta nucleotide sequences were sequenced per donor, 15% to 20% of them non-productive. In an earlier analysis of roughly 600 of the donors, high-throughput TCR beta sequencing was used to judge whether each TCR beta V gene segment behaved as functional or pseudogenic.

This clone appeared once. What this receptor recognizes is not known. No base-level quality is on record; no much larger clone is a single base apart. Results the study describes overall, beyond this receptor: CMV serostatus was the only immune exposure information available for the cohort. In vitro tests confirmed that a few of the cytomegalovirus-associated TCR beta chains recognize cytomegalovirus antigens. When HLA alleles, especially DR and DQ, strongly co-occurred, attributing TCR associations to individual alleles was difficult. Correlated functional status among segregating V segments might reflect linkage disequilibrium, but an unknown experimental factor could not be ruled out. Because HLA typing was missing for some donors at each locus, association tests included only the typed subset. In a later analysis, HLA-associated TCR beta chains were found to be more clonally expanded and to have lower generation probabilities than equally common non-associated chains. According to a later genetic analysis, donors in an Asian-associated ancestry cluster had fewer N-insertions in productive TCRs than the approximately 650-donor mean. Across donors, most TCR sequences were observed very rarely, whereas some public TCRs were present in many individuals. In a later genetic analysis, a missense DCLRE1C variant was associated with V-gene and J-gene trimming of TCR beta chains, and the association was replicated in an independent cohort. Some IMGT-functional V segments, including TRBV6-2 and TRBV6-3, could not be told apart with the 87-base-pair reads, so those segments were excluded. A later analysis associated about 16,000 TCR beta sequences with specific HLA alleles at a false discovery rate of 0.05. In this cohort, only TCR beta chains were sequenced, and detectable features were limited by the absence of alpha or paired-chain data. The study gave a list of some 150 TCR beta chains associated with cytomegalovirus. Broadly in line with IMGT annotations, most TCR beta V segments showed up in productive rearrangements about 90% or about 30% of the time in an earlier analysis of 450 to 750 of the donors. The presence/absence analyses assumed that sequencing depth was roughly uniform across donors, and that assumption may not be true. A further reported finding was that TCR beta sequences accurately predicted the HLA-A and HLA-B alleles for most subjects in the first cohort. In a later analysis, the rate of TCR association differed among HLA loci, with DRB1 alleles having the most associated TCRs and HLA-C alleles having the fewest. In a later analysis, several top co-occurrence clusters were reported to appear linked to parvovirus B19, influenza, CMV and Epstein-Barr virus. The sequencing pipeline was judged likely to have produced a cluster of highly shared sequence variants as a technical artifact. According to the authors, the approach could potentially be generalized to other disease states and immunological phenotypes. The classifier was reported to diagnose cytomegalovirus status with high specificity and sensitivity in both the original cohort and the validation cohort. Because counts were too low, more than 15 rarely observed V segments, including chromosome 9 orphons, were excluded from the earlier analysis of roughly 580 of the donors. Most CMV-associated TCR beta chains appeared to be HLA-restricted in a later analysis, and the HLA associations seemed to be driven largely by CMV exposure.

Library method: the immunoSEQ multiplex PCR assay. The multiplex PCR relied on a mix of 60 forward primers for TCR Vbeta segments and 13 reverse primers for TCR Jbeta segments. A multiplex PCR assay on genomic DNA amplified the CDR3 region of rearranged TCR beta genes. Amplified TCR beta libraries were sequenced as 87-base-pair reads on the Illumina HiSeq System. From the authors' description of their analysis: A later analysis tallied 75 million to 85 million unique TCR beta chains across the 666 repertoires, and 10 million to 11 million of those chains were shared by two or more donors. Raw reads were error-corrected and collapsed into unique sequences with a nearest-neighbor algorithm that merged closely related sequences to remove PCR and sequencing errors. CDR3 sequences were aligned to IMGT reference sequences to assign V, D and J gene segments. For a sequence to be retained, a match of at least six nucleotides to both a V gene segment and a J gene segment was required. Rearrangements were called productive when the CDR3 lacked stop codons and stayed in frame with V and J; all others were non-productive. CDR3 was defined according to IMGT convention as the region running from the second conserved V-encoded cysteine to the conserved J-encoded phenylalanine. The earlier analysis of 587 of the donors excluded sequences that lacked an unambiguous match to a single V gene segment. In an earlier analysis of 587 of the donors, a V segment was called functional when productive rearrangements were above 56.7%, and segregating when the standard deviation between donors exceeded 5%. A statistical classification framework was built for diagnosing cytomegalovirus status from the catalog of TCR beta chain sequences. V and J gene assignment, in a later analysis, came from comparing TCR nucleotide sequences with IMGT/GENE-DB human TR gene sequences. Using the TCRdist pipeline, a later analysis assigned CDR3 sequences along with most-parsimonious VDJ recombination scenarios. In a later analysis, each TCR beta chain was defined by its CDR3 amino acid sequence together with its V-gene family, and reads without a unique V-gene family were excluded. To address suspected cross-contamination and a sequencing artifact, a later analysis removed around 600 highly shared, low-generation-probability nucleotide sequences. For each public chain, a later analysis derived a clonal expansion index from normalized ranks of inferred template counts within each repertoire. In a later analysis, generation probabilities were computed using a VDJ recombination model fitted to out-of-frame rearrangements, and the results were checked against IGoR. Hypergeometric tests were used in a later analysis to score TCR-TCR, TCR-HLA and TCR-CMV co-occurrence, with a repertoire-size bias correction applied to the TCR pairs. To estimate false discovery rates, a later analysis permuted the HLA or CMV assignments 20 times. In a later analysis, co-occurring TCRs were grouped using DBSCAN, and TCRdist sequence similarity was added for clustering within HLA-allele-positive subsets. Repertoires with fewer than 30,000 or more than 120,000 public chains were left out of co-occurrence clustering, as were a few repertoires with anomalous nucleotide sharing. TCRdb obtained this table from immuneACCESS and retained in-frame rearrangements with V and J assigned. These tables miss some clones; where compared with another copy, unresolved V genes account for less than half of the shortfall, and the remainder is unexplained. V and J calls and clone size are as listed in that table; D and trimming were resolved from the DNA. This sample gives nearly 110,000 clones in total; around 67% of them show up just once. 14% of the sample goes to the ten largest clones.

From a lookup of the germline V gene, CDR1 and CDR2 are SGHDT and YYEEEE. Here V drops 0 bases and J drops 3 bases, and the junction holds 3 bases not matched to any gene. The CDR3 holds 15 amino acids from the cysteine to the phenylalanine. The read is trimmed to its CDR3 DNA, 45 bases read in frame from base 1. The cohort was made up of 666 healthy bone marrow donors. At the time of sampling, all cohort members were nominally healthy, though unrecorded immune exposures were likely present. The donor was CMV seropositive and belonged to the group of more than 250 seropositive cohort members. Every donor gave a peripheral blood sample, and the peripheral blood mononuclear cells from that sample were used for TCR beta sequencing. Genomic DNA was extracted from the blood cell samples with the Qiagen DNeasy Blood Extraction Kit.

The rearranged segments are TRBV5-6 and TRBJ2-5; 9 nucleotides in the junction match TRBD1. The clonotype comes from a woman in her thirties or forties in good health and CMV-seropositive. The sample was PBMCs. In nucleotides, the sequence is TGTGCCAGCAGCTTGGCCAGACAGGGGGAAGAGACCCAGTACTTC. Its translation reads: CASSLARQGEETQYF.